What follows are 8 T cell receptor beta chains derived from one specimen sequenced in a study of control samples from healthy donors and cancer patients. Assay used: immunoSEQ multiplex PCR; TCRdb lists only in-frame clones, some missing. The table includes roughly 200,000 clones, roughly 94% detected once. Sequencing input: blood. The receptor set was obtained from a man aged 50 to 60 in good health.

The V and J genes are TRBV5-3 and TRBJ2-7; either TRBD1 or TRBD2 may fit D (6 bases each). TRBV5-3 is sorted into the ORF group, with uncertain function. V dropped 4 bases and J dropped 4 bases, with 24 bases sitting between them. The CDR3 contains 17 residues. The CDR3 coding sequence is TGTGCCAGAAGCATCCTGCCTAACGAGGGGGGCGAATACGAGCAGTACTTC. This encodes CARSILPNEGGEYEQYF.

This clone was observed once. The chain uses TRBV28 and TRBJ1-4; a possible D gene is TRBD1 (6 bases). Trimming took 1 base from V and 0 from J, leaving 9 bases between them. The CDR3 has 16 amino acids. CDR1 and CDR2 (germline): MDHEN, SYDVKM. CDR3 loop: CASSLSRTATNEKLFF. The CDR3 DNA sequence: TGTGCCAGCAGTTTATCGCGGACAGCAACTAATGAAAAACTGTTTTTT.

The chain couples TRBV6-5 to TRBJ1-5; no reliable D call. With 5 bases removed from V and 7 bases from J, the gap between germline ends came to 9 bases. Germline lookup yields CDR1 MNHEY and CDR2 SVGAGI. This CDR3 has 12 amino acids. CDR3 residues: CASSIRGQPQHF. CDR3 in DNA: TGTGCCAGCAGTATACGCGGACAGCCCCAGCATTTT.

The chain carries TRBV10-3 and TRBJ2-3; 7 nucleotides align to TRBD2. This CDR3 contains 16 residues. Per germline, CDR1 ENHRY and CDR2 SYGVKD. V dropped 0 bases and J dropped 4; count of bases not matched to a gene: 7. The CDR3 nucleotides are TGTGCCATCAGTGAGTCGGAGCGGGGAGGACCAGATACGCAGTATTTT. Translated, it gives CAISESERGGPDTQYF.

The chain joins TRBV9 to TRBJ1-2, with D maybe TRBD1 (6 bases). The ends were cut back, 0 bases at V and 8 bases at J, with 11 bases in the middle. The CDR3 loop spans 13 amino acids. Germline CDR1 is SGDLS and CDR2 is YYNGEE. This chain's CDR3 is CASSVEDSGGYTF. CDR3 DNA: TGTGCCAGCAGCGTAGAGGACAGTGGCGGCTACACCTTC.

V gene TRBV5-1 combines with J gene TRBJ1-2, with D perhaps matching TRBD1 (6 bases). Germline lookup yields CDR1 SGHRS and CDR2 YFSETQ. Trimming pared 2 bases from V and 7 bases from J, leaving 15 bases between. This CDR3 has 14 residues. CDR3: CASSFPGAPVGYTF. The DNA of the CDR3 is TGCGCCAGCAGCTTCCCGGGGGCGCCGGTTGGCTACACCTTC.

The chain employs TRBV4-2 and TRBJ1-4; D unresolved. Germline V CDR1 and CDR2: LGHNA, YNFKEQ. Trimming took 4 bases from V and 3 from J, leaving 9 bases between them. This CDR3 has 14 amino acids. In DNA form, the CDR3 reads TGTGCCAGCAGCCCGGAGGAGGCTAATGAAAAACTGTTTTTT. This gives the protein CASSPEEANEKLFF.

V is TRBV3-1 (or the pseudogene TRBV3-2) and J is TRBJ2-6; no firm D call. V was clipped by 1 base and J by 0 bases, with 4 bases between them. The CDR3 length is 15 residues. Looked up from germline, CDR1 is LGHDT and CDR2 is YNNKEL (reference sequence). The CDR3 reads CASSQVRSGANVLTF. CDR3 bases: TGTGCCAGCAGCCAAGTCCGCTCTGGGGCCAACGTCCTGACTTTC.